This entry lists 15 T cell receptor beta chains sequenced from one sample in a study of blood T cell repertoires in COVID-19. Sequencing was performed with immunoSEQ multiplex PCR; in TCRdb, only in-frame clones are kept and a portion is missing. The sample shows 500,000 to 600,000 clones, about 89% of them seen only once. Input material: peripheral blood. These TCRs come from a woman aged 45-60 years with COVID-19, enrolled during active disease.

About this clone itself: The identical CDR3 is also encoded by other nucleotide sequences in the sample. The chain couples TRBV9 to TRBJ2-1; D might be TRBD2 (5 bases). V was pared by 0 bases and J by 3 bases, with 10 bases between. This CDR3 region has 15 residues. Germline V gene data show CDR1 as SGDLS and CDR2 as YYNGEE. Here the CDR3 DNA reads TGTGCCAGCAGCGTAGCCCAAGGACTCTACAATGAGCAGTTCTTC. Amino acid sequence: CASSVAQGLYNEQFF.

On this clone: One junction end disagrees with the germline gene, perhaps due to a read error. The chain employs TRBV28 and TRBJ1-1; D unclear. The CDR3 spans 14 residues. The germline V gene has CDR1 MDHEN and CDR2 SYDVKM. CDR3 amino acids: CASRPQDMNTEAFF. The CDR3 bases are TGTGCCAGCAGACCTCAGGATATGAACACTGAGGCTTTCTTT.

This clone turned up a few times. The chain uses TRBV5-1 and TRBJ1-1, with 10 bases fitting TRBD1. J was trimmed by 10 bases and V by 4 bases; bases with no gene match: 10. The V gene's germline CDR1 is SGHRS and CDR2 YFSETQ. CDR3 size: 14 residues. CDR3 loop: CASSQTGGPTPAFF. The CDR3 DNA follows: TGCGCCAGCAGCCAGACAGGGGGCCCGACCCCAGCTTTCTTT.

The V gene is TRBV21-1, the J gene TRBJ2-7; TRBD2 reflects the table's D call only, with no check against the DNA. TRBV21-1 is a recognized pseudogene. The CDR3 runs 15 residues. CDR3 loop: CASWVLAGDPYEQYF. Here the CDR3 DNA reads TGTGCCAGCTGGGTGCTAGCGGGGGATCCCTACGAGCAGTACTTC.

The chain is built from TRBV5-5 and TRBJ1-5, with D uncertain. This CDR3 contains 15 residues. Per the germline V gene, CDR1 is SGHKS and CDR2 is YYEKEE (reference sequence). V lost 3 bases, J lost 1 base, and 11 bases lay in between. The chain's CDR3 is CASSSSGQSNQPQHF. DNA for the CDR3: TGTGCCAGCAGCTCGTCGGGTCAGAGCAATCAGCCCCAGCATTTT.

The chain uses TRBV5-6 and TRBJ2-7, with D perhaps TRBD2 (5 bases). The germline CDR1 and CDR2 sequences are SGHDT and YYEEEE. Trimming stripped 4 bases from V and 4 bases from J, with 6 bases between. The CDR3 runs 11 residues. The CDR3: CASSREYEQYF. The CDR3, as DNA: TGTGCCAGCAGCAGGGAGTACGAGCAGTACTTC.

Worth noting for this clone: A read error may produce the germline difference seen at one junction end. This chain uses TRBV3-1 (or the pseudogene TRBV3-2) with TRBJ1-2; D remains unclear. The CDR3 runs 12 residues. Germline-derived CDR1 and CDR2 are LGHDT and YNNKEL (reference sequence). As DNA, the CDR3 is TGTGCCAGCAGCCAAGATCCGTTTGGCTGCACCTTC. Its translation: CASSQDPFGCTF.

This clone was observed once. The chain uses TRBV7-9 and TRBJ1-5; D possibly corresponds to TRBD1 (5 bases). Germline CDR1 SEHNR, CDR2 FQNEAQ (reference sequence). The CDR3 spans 14 residues. Deletions cut 2 bases from V and 6 bases from J, with 11 bases between. CDR3 amino acids: CASSLSQGSQPQHF. CDR3 DNA sequence: TGTGCCAGCAGCTTATCCCAGGGAAGTCAGCCCCAGCATTTT.

The V call is TRBV6-1, the J call TRBJ1-4; D is possibly TRBD1 (6 bases). From germline, CDR1 is MNHNS and CDR2 SASEGT. CDR3 length: 16 amino acids. V lost 2 bases and J 5 bases, leaving 15 bases between the germline ends. The CDR3 DNA sequence: TGTGCCAGCAGTGAATTACAGGGCGCATTAAATGAAAAACTGTTTTTT. Protein: CASSELQGALNEKLFF.

The gene calls are TRBV5-1 and TRBJ2-7; weak D call: TRBD1 (6 bases). Germline values: CDR1 SGHRS, CDR2 YFSETQ. The V end lost 2 bases, the J end lost 2 bases, and 11 bases lay between the germline ends. The CDR3 consists of 14 residues. For the CDR3, the DNA is TGCGCCAGCAGCTTCCGGGACACAACCTACGAGCAGTACTTC. It yields the protein CASSFRDTTYEQYF. Filled out from reference TRBV5-1 and TRBJ2-7, the complete variable domain reads KAGVTQTPRYLIKTRGQQVTLSCSPISGHRSVSWYQQTPGQGLQFLFEYFSETQRNKGNFPGRFSGRQFSNSRSEMNVSTLELGDSALYLCASSFRDTTYEQYFGPGTRLTVT.

The chain combines TRBV4-1 with TRBJ1-2; 8 nucleotides match TRBD1. Germline V lookup: CDR1 MGHRA, CDR2 YSYEKL. V lost 1 base to trimming and J lost 4 bases; unmatched junction nucleotides: 11. This CDR3 is built from 17 residues. This CDR3 is CASSQVSFEDRVYGYTF. CDR3 nucleotide sequence: TGCGCCAGCAGCCAAGTAAGTTTCGAGGACAGGGTCTATGGCTACACCTTC.

V usage is TRBV24-1 and J usage is TRBJ2-1; 7 bases align to TRBD1. Germline V gives CDR1 KGHDR, CDR2 SFDVKD. The junction had 7 bases not matched to a gene; V was cut back by 12 bases and J by 3 bases. This CDR3 region has 13 residues. CDR3 nucleotides: TGTGCCTCTCAGGGGGAGCTCTACAATGAGCAGTTCTTC. This codes for CASQGELYNEQFF.

V and J are TRBV6-5 and TRBJ1-1; 8 nucleotides align to TRBD1. CDR3 length: 13 residues. Germline CDR1 reads MNHEY; CDR2 reads SVGAGI. Unmatched junction bases numbered 11, after V lost 6 bases and J lost 11 bases. For the CDR3, the DNA is TGTGCCAGCAGCAGACAGGGGAACTCGAAGGCTTTCTTT. Translating it yields CASSRQGNSKAFF.

The sample holds one count of this clone. The rearrangement uses TRBV5-5 and TRBJ2-1; a possible D gene is TRBD1 (6 bases). This CDR3 comprises 16 residues. V lost 4 bases to trimming and J lost 1 base, with 15 bases between them. The V gene's germline CDR1 is SGHKS and CDR2 YYEKEE (reference sequence). The CDR3 nucleotides read TGTGCCAGCAGCCCGGACAGCCTCGGGTCCTACAATGAGCAGTTCTTC. Amino acids: CASSPDSLGSYNEQFF.

The chain links TRBV28 to TRBJ1-1, with 7 bases identical to TRBD1. From germline, CDR1 is MDHEN and CDR2 SYDVKM. This CDR3 comprises 14 residues. Trimming cost V 7 bases and J 3 bases; bases outside gene matches: 8. The CDR3 bases are TGTGCCAGCACCAACCCAGGGACAGACACTGAAGCTTTCTTT. Protein product: CASTNPGTDTEAFF.